Below, one T cell receptor (beta chain) is given with its context. These data are taken from a study of blood T cell repertoires in COVID-19. Germline V lookup: CDR1 SGHVS, CDR2 FQNEAQ. V was shortened by 5 bases and J by 0 bases, with 10 bases between the two germline ends. This CDR3 comprises 15 residues. Libraries were prepared by immunoSEQ multiplex PCR; TCRdb keeps only in-frame clonotypes and omits some of them. There are 130,000 to 150,000 clones in the sample; approximately 81% occur only once, and less than 3.5% lies in the top ten. The chain joins TRBV7-8 to TRBJ1-4; no firm D call. This TCR was sampled from a human donor with acute or convalescent COVID-19. The donor label of this sample is uncertain. Sequencing used peripheral blood. The DNA for the CDR3 is TGTGCCAGCAGCCTTTACATGGCAACTAATGAAAAACTGTTTTTT. Protein: CASSLYMATNEKLFF.